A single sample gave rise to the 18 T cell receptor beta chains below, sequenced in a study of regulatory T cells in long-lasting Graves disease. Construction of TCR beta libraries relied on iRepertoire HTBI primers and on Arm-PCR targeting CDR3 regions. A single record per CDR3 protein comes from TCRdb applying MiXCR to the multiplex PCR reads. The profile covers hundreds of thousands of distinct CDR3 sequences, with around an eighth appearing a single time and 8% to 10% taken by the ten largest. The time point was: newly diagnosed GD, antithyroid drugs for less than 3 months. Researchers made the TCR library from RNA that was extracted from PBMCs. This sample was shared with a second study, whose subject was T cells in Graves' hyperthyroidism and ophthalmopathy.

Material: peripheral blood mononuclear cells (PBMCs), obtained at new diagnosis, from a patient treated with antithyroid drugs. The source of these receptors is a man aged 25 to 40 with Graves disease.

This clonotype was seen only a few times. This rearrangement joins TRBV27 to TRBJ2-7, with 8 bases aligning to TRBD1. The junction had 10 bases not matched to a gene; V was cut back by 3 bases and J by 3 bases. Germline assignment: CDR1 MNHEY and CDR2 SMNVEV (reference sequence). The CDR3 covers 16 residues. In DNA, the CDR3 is TGTGCCAGCAGTTTTACTGCCGGGACAGGCATCTACGAGCAGTACTTC. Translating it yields CASSFTAGTGIYEQYF.

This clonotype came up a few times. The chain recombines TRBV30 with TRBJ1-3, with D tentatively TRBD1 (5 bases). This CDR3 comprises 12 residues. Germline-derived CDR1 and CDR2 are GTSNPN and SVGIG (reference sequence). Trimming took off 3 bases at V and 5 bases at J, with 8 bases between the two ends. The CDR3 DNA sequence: TGTGCCTGGAGCCCGGACAGAAACACCATATATTTT. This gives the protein CAWSPDRNTIYF.

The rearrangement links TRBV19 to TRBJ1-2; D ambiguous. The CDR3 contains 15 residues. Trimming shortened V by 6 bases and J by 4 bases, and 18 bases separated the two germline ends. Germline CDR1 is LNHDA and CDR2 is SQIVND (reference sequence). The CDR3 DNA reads TGTGCCAGTAGCACCCGGGGTGAGTGGAGCTATGGCTACACCTTC. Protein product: CASSTRGEWSYGYTF.

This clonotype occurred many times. Here the CDR3 DNA reads TGTGCCAGCAGCTTCGGTCGGACAATCCACGAGCAGTACTTC. Protein: CASSFGRTIHEQYF. The rearrangement joins TRBV7-2 to TRBJ2-7; TRBD1 might be the D (5 bases). Germline CDR1 is SGHTA and CDR2 is FQGNSA. Trimming cost V 3 bases and J 5 bases, with 14 bases left between them. This CDR3 spans 14 amino acids.

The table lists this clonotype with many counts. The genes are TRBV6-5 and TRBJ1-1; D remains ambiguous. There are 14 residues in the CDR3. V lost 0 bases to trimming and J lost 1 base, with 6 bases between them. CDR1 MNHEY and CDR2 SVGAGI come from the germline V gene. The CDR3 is CASSYSTENTEAFF. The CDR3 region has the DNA TGTGCCAGCAGTTACTCGACGGAGAACACTGAAGCTTTCTTT.

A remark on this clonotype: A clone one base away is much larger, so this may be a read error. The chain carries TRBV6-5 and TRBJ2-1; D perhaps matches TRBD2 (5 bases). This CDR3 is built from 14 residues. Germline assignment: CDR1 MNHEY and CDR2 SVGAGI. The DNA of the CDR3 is TGTGGCAGCAGTAAATCCGGGCCGAGGGATGAGCAGTTCTTC. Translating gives CGSSKSGPRDEQFF.

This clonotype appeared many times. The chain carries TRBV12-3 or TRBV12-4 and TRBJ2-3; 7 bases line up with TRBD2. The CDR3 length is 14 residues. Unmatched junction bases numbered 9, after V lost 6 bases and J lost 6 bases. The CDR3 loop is CASSPLRGEDTQYF. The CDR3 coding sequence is TGTGCCAGCAGCCCCCTCCGGGGGGAGGATACGCAGTATTTT.

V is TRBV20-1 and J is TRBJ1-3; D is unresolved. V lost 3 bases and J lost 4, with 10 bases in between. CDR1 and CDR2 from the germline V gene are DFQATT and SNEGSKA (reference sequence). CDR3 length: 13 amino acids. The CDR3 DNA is TGCAGTGCTAGTCAGCTGGGGGGAAACACCATATATTTT. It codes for CSASQLGGNTIYF.

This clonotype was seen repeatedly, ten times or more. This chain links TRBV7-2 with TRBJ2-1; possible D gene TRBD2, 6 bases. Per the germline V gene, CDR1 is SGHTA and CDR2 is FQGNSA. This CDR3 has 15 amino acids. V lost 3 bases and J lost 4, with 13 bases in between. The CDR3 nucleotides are TGTGCCAGCAGCTTTAAGAGTCTAGCGTACAATGAGCAGTTCTTC. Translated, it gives CASSFKSLAYNEQFF.

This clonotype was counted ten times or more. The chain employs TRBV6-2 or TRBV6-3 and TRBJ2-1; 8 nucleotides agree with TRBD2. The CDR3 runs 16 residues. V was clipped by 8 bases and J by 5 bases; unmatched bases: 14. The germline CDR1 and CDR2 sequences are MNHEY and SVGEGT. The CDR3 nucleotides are TGTGCCAGCTCGGAGTTTGGCACTAGCGGAAACAATGAGCAGTTCTTC. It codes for CASSEFGTSGNNEQFF.

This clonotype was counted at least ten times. Here the CDR3 reads CASSDPRGGLGAEAFF. CDR3 DNA sequence: TGTGCCAGCAGCGATCCCAGGGGGGGGCTGGGGGCTGAAGCTTTCTTT. The chain recombines TRBV25-1 with TRBJ1-1, with 7 bases aligning to TRBD1. From germline, CDR1 is MGHDK and CDR2 SYGVNS. After removal of 6 bases from V and 6 bases from J, the junction contained 16 bases not matched to a gene. The CDR3 has 16 amino acids.

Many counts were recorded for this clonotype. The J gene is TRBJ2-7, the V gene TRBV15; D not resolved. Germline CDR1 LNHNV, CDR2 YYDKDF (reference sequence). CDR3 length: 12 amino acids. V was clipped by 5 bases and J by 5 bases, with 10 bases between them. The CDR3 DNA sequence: TGTGCCACCAGCGGCCTATACGACGAGCAGTACTTC. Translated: CATSGLYDEQYF.

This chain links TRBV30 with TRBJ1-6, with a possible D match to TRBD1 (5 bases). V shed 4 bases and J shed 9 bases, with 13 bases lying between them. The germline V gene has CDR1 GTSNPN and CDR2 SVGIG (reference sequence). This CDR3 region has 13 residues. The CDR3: CAWIQGPGSPLHF. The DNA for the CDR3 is TGTGCCTGGATCCAGGGTCCCGGTTCACCCCTCCACTTT.

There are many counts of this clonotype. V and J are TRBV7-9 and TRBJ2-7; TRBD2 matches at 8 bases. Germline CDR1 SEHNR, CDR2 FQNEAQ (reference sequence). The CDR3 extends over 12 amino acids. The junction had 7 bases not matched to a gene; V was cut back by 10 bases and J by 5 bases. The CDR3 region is CAIQRESDEQYF. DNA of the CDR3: TGTGCCATCCAGCGGGAGTCAGACGAGCAGTACTTC.

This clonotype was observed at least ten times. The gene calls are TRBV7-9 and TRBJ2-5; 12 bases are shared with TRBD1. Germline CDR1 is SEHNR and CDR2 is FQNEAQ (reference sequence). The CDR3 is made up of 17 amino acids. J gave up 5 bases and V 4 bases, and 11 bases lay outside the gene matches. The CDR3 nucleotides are TGTGCCAGCAGCTCCCCTAAGGGACAGGGGGCAAGTGAGACCCAGTACTTC. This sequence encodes CASSSPKGQGASETQYF.

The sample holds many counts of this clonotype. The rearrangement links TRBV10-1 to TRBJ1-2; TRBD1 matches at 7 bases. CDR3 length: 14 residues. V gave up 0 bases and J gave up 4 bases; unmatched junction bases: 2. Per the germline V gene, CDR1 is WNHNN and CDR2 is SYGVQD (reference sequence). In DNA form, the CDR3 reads TGCGCCAGCAGTGAGTCGACAGGGCCCTATGGCTACACCTTC. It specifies CASSESTGPYGYTF.

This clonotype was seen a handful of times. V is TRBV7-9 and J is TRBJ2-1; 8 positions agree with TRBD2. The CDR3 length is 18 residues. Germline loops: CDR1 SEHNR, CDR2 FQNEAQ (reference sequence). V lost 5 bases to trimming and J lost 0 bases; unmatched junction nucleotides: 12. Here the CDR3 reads CASSPKPIAGSSYNEQFF. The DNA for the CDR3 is TGTGCCAGCAGCCCAAAGCCCATAGCGGGGAGCTCCTACAATGAGCAGTTCTTC.

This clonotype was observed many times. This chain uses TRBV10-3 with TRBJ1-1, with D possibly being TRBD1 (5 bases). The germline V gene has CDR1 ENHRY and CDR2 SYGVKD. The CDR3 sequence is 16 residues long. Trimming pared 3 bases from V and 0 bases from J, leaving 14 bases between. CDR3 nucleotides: TGTGCCATCAGTGACCCCAGGGTAAATATGAACACTGAAGCTTTCTTT. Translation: CAISDPRVNMNTEAFF.